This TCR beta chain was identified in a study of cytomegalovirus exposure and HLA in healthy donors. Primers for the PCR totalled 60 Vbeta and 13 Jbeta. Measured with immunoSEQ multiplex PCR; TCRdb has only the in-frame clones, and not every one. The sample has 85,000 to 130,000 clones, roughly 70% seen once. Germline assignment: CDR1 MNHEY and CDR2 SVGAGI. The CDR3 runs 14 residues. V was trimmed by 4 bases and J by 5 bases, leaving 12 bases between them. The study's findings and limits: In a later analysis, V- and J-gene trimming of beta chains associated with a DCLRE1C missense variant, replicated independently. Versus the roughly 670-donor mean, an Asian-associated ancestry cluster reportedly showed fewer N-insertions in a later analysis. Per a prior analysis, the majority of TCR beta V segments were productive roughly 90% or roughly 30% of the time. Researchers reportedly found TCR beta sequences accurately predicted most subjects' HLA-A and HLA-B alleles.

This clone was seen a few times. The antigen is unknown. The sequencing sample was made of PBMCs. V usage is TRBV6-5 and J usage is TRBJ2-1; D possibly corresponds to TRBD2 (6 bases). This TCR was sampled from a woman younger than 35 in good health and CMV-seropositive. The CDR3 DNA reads TGTGCCAGCAGTTGGAGGGGAAAGGACAATGAGCAGTTCTTC. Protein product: CASSWRGKDNEQFF.